This TCR beta chain derives from a study of blood T cell repertoires in COVID-19. Study as a whole: From the United States, Italy and Spain came samples of acute and convalescent COVID-19. PBMCs, B-cell-depleted T cells, or T cells were the source of the cDNA or gDNA that made up the material.

In the source study's methods: The authors estimated nucleated cell counts from reference gene primer amplification. Measured with immunoSEQ multiplex PCR; TCRdb has only the in-frame clones, and not every one. The V and J calls and the clone size are those of that table, but D and trimming were determined from the DNA. Seen here are about 360,000 clones, around 86% observed once, and the top ten hold approximately 2.9%. The sequence came from a human donor in a cohort sampled during active COVID-19. The sequencing sample was made of peripheral blood.

For the CDR3, the DNA is TGTGCCATCAGTGGGGACAGGAACACTGAAGCTTTCTTT. This codes for CAISGDRNTEAFF. The chain employs TRBV10-3 and TRBJ1-1, with 7 bases that match TRBD1. The CDR3 is 13 residues long. J was trimmed by 1 base and V by 4 bases; bases with no gene match: 0. CDR1 and CDR2 (germline): ENHRY, SYGVKD.